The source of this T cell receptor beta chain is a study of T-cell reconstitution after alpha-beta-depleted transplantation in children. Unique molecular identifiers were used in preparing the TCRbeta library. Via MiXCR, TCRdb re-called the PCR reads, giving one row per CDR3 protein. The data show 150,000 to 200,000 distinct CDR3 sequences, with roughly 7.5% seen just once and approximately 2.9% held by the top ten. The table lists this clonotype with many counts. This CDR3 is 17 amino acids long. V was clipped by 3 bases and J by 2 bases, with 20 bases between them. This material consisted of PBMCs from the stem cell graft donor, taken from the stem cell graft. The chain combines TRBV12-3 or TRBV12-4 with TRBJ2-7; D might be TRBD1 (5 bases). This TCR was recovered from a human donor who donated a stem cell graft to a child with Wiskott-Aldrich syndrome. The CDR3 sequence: CASSLVVGDRSTYEQYF. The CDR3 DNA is TGTGCCAGCAGTTTGGTTGTTGGTGACAGAAGTACCTACGAGCAGTACTTC.